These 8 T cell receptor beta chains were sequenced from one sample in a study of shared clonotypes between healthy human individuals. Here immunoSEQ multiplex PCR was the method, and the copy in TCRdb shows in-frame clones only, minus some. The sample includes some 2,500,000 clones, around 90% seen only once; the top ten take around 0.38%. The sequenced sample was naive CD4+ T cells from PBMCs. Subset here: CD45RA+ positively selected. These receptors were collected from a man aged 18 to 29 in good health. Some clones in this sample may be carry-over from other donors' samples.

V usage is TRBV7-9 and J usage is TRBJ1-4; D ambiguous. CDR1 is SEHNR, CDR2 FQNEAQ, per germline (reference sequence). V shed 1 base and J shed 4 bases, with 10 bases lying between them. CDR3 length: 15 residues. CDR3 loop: CASSLEGGSNEKLFF. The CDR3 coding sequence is TGTGCCAGCAGCTTAGAAGGAGGGAGTAATGAAAAACTGTTTTTT. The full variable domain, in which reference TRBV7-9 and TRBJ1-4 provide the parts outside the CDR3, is DTGVSQNPRHKITKRGQNVTFRCDPISEHNRLYWYRQTLGQGPEFLTYFQNEAQLEKSRLLSDRFSAERPKGSFSTLEIQRTEQGDSAMYLCASSLEGGSNEKLFFGSGTQLSVL.

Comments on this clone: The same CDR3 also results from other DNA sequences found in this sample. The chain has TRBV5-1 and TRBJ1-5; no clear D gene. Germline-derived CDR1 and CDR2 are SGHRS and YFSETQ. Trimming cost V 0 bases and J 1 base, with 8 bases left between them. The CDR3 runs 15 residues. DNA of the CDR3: TGCGCCAGCAGCTTGGCTGGTTCCAGCAATCAGCCCCAGCATTTT. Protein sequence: CASSLAGSSNQPQHF. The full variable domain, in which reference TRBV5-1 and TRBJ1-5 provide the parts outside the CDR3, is KAGVTQTPRYLIKTRGQQVTLSCSPISGHRSVSWYQQTPGQGLQFLFEYFSETQRNKGNFPGRFSGRQFSNSRSEMNVSTLELGDSALYLCASSLAGSSNQPQHFGDGTRLSIL.

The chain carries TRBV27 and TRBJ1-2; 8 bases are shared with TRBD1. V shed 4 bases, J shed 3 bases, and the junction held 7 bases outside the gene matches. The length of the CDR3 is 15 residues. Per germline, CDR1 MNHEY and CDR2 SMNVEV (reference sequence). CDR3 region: CASSSPGTGDYGYTF. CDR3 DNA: TGTGCCAGCAGTTCTCCCGGGACAGGCGACTATGGCTACACCTTC.

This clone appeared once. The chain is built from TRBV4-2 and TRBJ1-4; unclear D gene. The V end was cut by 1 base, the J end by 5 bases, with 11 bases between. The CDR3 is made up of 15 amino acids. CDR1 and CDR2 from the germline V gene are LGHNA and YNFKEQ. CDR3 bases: TGTGCCAGCAGCCAAGTTGGGCCAAGAAATGAAAAACTGTTTTTT. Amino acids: CASSQVGPRNEKLFF.

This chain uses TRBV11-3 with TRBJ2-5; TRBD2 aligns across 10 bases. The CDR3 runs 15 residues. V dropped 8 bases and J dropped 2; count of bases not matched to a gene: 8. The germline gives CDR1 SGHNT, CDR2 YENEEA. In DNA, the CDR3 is TGTGCCAGCGGACTCCGGACTAGCGGTCAAGAGACCCAGTACTTC. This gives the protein CASGLRTSGQETQYF.

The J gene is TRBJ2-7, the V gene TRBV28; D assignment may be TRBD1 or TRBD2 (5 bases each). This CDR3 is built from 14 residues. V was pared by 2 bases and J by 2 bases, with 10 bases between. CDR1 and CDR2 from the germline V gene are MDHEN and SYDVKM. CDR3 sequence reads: CASSLRGVTYEQYF. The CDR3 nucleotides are TGTGCCAGCAGTTTAAGAGGGGTAACCTACGAGCAGTACTTC.

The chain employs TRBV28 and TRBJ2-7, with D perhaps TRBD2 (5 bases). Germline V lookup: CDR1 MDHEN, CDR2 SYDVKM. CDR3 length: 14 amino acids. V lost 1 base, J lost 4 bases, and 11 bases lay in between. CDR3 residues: CASSLSPPGYEQYF. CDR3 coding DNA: TGTGCCAGCAGTTTATCCCCTCCGGGGTACGAGCAGTACTTC.

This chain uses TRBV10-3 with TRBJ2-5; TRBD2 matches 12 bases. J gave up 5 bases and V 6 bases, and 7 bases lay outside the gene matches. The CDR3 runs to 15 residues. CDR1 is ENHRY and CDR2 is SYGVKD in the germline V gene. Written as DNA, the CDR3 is TGTGCCATCAGCGAGACTAGCGGGAGATTGGAGACCCAGTACTTC. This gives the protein CAISETSGRLETQYF.